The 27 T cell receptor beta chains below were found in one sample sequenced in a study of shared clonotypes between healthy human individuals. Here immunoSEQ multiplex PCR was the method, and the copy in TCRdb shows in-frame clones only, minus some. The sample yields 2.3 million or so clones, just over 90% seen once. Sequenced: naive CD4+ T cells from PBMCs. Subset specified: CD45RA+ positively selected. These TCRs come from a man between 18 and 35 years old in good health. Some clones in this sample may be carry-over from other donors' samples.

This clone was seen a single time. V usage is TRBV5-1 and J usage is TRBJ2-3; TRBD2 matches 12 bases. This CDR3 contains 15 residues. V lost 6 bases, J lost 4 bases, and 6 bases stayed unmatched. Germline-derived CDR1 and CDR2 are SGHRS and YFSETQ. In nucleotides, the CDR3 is TGCGCCAGCACCAGACTAGCGGGAGTTGCAGATACGCAGTATTTT. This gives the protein CASTRLAGVADTQYF.

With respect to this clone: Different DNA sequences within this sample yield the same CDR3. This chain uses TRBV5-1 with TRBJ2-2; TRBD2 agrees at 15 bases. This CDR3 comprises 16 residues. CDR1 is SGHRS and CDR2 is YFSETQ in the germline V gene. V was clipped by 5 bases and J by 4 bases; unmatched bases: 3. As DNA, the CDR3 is TGCGCCAGCAGTTCGGGACTAGCGGGAGGCACCGGGGAGCTGTTTTTT. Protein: CASSSGLAGGTGELFF.

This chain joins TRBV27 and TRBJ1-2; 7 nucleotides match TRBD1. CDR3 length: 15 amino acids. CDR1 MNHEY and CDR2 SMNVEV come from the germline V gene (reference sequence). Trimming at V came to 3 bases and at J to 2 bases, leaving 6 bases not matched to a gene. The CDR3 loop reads CASSFSGTANYGYTF. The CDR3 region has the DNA TGTGCCAGCAGTTTCTCAGGGACAGCGAACTATGGCTACACCTTC.

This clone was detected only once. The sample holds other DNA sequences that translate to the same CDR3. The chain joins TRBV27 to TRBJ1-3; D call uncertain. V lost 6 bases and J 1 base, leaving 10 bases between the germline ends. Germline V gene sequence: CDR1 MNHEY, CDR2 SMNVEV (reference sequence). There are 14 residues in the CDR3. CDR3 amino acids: CASSRAGSGNTIYF. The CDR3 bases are TGTGCCAGCAGCCGAGCTGGGTCTGGAAACACCATATATTTT.

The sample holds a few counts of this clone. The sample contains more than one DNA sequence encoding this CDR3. CDR3 loop: CSVGTGNQPQHF. The CDR3 coding sequence is TGCAGCGTGGGGACAGGCAATCAGCCCCAGCATTTT. The chain combines TRBV29-1 with TRBJ1-5; TRBD1 matches 7 bases. V dropped 6 bases and J dropped 2; count of bases not matched to a gene: 1. In germline, CDR1 is SQVTM, CDR2 ANQGSEA. The CDR3 runs to 12 residues.

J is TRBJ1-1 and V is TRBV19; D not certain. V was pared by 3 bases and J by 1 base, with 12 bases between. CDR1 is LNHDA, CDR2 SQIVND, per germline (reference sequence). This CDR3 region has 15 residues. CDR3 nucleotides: TGTGCCAGTAGTATTATCTGGGGAGGGAACACTGAAGCTTTCTTT. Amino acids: CASSIIWGGNTEAFF.

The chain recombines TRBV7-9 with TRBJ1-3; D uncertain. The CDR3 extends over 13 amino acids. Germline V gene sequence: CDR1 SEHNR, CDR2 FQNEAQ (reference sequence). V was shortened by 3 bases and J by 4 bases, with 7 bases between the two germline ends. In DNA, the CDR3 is TGTGCCAGCAGCTTTACCCAGGGAAACACCATATATTTT. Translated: CASSFTQGNTIYF.

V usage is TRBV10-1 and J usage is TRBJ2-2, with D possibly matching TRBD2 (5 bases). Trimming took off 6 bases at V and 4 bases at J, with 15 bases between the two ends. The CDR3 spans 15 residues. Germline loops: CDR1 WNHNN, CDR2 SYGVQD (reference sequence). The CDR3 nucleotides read TGCGCCAGCAGGAGCGGACCGTCGAGCACCGGGGAGCTGTTTTTT. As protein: CASRSGPSSTGELFF.

In DNA, the CDR3 is TGTGCCAGCAGCCCACTAGCGGGAGGGCCTTGGGAGCAGTACTTC. Protein product: CASSPLAGGPWEQYF. This rearrangement joins TRBV7-2 to TRBJ2-7; 13 nucleotides match TRBD2. Germline V lookup: CDR1 SGHTA, CDR2 FQGNSA. This CDR3 spans 15 amino acids. V was clipped by 5 bases and J by 7 bases; unmatched bases: 8.

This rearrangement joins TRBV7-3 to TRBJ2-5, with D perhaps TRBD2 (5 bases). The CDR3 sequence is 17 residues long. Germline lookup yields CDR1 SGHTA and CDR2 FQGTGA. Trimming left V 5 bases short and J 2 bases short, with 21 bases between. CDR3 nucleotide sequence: TGTGCCAGCAGCCGAGTACCCGTCGGCGGGTCGCAAGAGACCCAGTACTTC. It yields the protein CASSRVPVGGSQETQYF.

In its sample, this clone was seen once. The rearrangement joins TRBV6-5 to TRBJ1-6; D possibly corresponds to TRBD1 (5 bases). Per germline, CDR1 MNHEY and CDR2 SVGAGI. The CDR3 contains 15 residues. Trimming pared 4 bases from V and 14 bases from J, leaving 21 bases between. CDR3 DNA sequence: TGTGCCAGCAGTTCCCCGGGACGCCCTACGGTATCCCTCCACTTT. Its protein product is CASSSPGRPTVSLHF.

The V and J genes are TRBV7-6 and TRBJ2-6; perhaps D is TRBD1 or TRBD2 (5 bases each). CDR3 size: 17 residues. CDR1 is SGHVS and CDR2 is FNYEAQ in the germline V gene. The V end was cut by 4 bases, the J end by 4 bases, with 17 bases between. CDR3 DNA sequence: TGTGCCAGCAGCTCCCCTTCATCAGGGAGCGGGGCCAACGTCCTGACTTTC. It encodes CASSSPSSGSGANVLTF.

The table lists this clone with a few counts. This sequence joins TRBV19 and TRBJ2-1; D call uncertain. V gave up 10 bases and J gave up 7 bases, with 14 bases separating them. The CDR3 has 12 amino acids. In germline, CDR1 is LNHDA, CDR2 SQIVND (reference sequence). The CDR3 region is CATMDRWNEQFF. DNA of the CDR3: TGTGCCACCATGGACCGCTGGAATGAGCAGTTCTTC.

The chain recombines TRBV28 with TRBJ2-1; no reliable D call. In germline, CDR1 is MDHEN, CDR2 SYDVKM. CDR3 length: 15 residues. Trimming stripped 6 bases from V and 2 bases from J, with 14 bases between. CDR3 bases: TGTGCCAGCAGCGGGTACAGAACTCCCTACAATGAGCAGTTCTTC. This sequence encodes CASSGYRTPYNEQFF. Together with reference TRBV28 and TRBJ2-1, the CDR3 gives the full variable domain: DVKVTQSSRYLVKRTGEKVFLECVQDMDHENMFWYRQDPGLGLRLIYFSYDVKMKEKGDIPEGYSVSREKKERFSLILESASTNQTSMYLCASSGYRTPYNEQFFGPGTRLTVL.

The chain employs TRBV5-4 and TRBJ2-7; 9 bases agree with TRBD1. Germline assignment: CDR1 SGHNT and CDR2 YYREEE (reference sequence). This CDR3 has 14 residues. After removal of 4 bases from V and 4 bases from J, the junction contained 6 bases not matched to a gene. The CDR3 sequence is CASSAGTGTYEQYF. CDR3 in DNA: TGTGCCAGCAGCGCCGGGACAGGGACTTACGAGCAGTACTTC.

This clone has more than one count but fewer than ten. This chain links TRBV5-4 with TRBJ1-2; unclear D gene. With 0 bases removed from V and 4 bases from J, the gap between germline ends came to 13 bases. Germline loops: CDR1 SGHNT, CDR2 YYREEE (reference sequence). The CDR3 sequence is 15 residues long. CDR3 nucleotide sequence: TGTGCCAGCAGCTTGGCCGGGCTGAGGGCCTATGGCTACACCTTC. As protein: CASSLAGLRAYGYTF.

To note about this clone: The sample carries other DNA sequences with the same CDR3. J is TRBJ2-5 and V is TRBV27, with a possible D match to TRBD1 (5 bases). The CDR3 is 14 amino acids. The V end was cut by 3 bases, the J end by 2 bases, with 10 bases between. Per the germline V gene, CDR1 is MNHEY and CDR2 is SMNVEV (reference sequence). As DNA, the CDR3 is TGTGCCAGCAGTTTTGGGGCTACACAAGAGACCCAGTACTTC. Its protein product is CASSFGATQETQYF.

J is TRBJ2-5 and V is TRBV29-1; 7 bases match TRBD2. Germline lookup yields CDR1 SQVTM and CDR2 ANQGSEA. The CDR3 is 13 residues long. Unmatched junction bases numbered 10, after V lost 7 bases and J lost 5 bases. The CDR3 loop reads CSAGGGAGETQYF. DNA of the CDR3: TGCAGCGCCGGGGGAGGGGCCGGGGAGACCCAGTACTTC.

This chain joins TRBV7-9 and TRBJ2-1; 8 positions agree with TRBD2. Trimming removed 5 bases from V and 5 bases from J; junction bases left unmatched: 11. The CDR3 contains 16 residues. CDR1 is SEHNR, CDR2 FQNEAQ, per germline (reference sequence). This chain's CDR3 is CASSPRRVAGNNEQFF. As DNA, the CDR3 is TGTGCCAGCAGCCCGCGTAGGGTAGCGGGAAACAATGAGCAGTTCTTC.

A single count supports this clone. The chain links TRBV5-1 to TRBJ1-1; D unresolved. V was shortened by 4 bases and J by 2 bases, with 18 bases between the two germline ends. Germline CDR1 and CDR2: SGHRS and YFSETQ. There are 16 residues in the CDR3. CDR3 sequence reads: CASSLPLGGSNTEAFF. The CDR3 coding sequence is TGCGCCAGCAGCCTCCCCTTGGGCGGGAGTAACACTGAAGCTTTCTTT.

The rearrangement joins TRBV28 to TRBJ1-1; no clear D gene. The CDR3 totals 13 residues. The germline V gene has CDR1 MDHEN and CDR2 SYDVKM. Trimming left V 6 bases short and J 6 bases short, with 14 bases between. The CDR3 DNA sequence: TGTGCCAGCAGAAGTCAACGGGTGCCTGAAGCTTTCTTT. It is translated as CASRSQRVPEAFF.

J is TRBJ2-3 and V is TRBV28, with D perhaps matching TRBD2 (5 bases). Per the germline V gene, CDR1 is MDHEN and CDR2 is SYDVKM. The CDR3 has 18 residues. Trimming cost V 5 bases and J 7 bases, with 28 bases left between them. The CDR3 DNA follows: TGTGCCAGCAGTCGGGCAACACTACTATTGTCTGGACTGAATACGCAGTATTTT. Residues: CASSRATLLLSGLNTQYF.

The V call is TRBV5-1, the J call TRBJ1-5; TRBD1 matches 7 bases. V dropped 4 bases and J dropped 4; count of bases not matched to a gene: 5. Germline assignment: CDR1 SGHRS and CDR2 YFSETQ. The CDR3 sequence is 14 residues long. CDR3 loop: CASSPGQQNQPQHF. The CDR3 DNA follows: TGCGCCAGCAGCCCGGGACAGCAAAATCAGCCCCAGCATTTT.

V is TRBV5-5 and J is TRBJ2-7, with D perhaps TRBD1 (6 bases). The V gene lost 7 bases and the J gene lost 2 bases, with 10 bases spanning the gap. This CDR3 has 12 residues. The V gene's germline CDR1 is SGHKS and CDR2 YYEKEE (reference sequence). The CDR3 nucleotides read TGTGCCAGCGAAGAGGGGGCCTACGAGCAGTACTTC. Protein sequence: CASEEGAYEQYF.

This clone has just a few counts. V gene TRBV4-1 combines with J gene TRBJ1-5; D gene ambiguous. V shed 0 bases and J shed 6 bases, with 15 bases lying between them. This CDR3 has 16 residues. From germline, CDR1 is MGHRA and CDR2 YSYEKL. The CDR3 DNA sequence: TGCGCCAGCAGCCAAGACCAATCAAGGCAGCCTCAGCCCCAGCATTTT. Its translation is CASSQDQSRQPQPQHF.

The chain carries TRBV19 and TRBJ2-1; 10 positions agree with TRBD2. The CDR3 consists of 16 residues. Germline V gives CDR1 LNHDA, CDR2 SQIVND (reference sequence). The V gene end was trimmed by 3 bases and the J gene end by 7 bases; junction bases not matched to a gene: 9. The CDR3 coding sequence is TGTGCCAGTAGTATTTCCGTGACTAGCGGGTCGAATGAGCAGTTCTTC. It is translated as CASSISVTSGSNEQFF.

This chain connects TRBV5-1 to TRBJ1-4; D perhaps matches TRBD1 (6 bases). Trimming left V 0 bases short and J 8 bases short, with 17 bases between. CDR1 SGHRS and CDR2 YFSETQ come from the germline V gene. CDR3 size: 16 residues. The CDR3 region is CASSLAPGQGSEKLFF. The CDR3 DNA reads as TGCGCCAGCAGCTTGGCGCCCGGGCAGGGGTCGGAAAAACTGTTTTTT.